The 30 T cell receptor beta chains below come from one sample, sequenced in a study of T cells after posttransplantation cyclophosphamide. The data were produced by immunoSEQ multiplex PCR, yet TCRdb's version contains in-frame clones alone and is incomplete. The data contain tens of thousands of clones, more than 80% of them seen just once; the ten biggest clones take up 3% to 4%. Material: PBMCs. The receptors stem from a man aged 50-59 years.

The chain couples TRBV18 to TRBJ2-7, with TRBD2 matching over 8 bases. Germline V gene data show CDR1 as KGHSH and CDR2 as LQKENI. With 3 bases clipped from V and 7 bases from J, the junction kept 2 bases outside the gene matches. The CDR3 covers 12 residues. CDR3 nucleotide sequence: TGTGCCAGCTCACCCACTAGCGGAGAGCAGTACTTC. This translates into CASSPTSGEQYF.

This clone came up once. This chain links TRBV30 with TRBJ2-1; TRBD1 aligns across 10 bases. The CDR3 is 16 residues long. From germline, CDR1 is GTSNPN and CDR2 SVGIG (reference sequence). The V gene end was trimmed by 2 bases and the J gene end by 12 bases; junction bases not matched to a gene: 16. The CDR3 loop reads CAWSPRGQGGGWGQFF. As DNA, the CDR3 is TGTGCCTGGAGTCCCCGAGGACAGGGGGGGGGTTGGGGGCAGTTCTTC.

CDR3: CASSTGLADSSYEQYF. CDR3 DNA sequence: TGTGCCAGCAGCACGGGACTAGCGGATTCCTCCTACGAGCAGTACTTC. The rearrangement links TRBV9 to TRBJ2-7; the match to TRBD2 covers 11 bases. Germline lookup yields CDR1 SGDLS and CDR2 YYNGEE. The ends lost 4 bases at V and 0 bases at J; junction bases unmatched: 6. This CDR3 is 16 amino acids long.

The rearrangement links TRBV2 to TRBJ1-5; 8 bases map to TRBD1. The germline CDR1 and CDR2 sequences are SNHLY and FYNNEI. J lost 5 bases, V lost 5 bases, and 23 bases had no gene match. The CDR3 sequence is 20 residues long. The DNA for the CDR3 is TGTGCCAGCAGTCCGAATCGAAGGACAGGGAGATTTATTGGGGATCAGCCCCAGCATTTT. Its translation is CASSPNRRTGRFIGDQPQHF. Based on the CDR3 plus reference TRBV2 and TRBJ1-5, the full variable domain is EPEVTQTPSHQVTQMGQEVILRCVPISNHLYFYWYRQILGQKVEFLVSFYNNEISEKSEIFDDQFSVERPDGSNFTLKIRSTKLEDSAMYFCASSPNRRTGRFIGDQPQHFGDGTRLSIL.

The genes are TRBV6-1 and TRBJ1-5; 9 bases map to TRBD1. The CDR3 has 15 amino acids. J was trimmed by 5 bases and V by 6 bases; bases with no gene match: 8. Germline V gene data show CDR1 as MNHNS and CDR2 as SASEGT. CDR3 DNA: TGTGCCAGCAGCTCTACAGGGGGCGGGGATCAGCCCCAGCATTTT. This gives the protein CASSSTGGGDQPQHF.

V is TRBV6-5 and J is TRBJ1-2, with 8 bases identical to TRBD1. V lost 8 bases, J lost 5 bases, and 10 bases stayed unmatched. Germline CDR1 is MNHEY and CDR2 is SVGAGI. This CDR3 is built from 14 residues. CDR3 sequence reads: CASRIQGEGYGYTF. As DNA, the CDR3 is TGTGCCAGCCGAATACAGGGGGAAGGATATGGCTACACCTTC.

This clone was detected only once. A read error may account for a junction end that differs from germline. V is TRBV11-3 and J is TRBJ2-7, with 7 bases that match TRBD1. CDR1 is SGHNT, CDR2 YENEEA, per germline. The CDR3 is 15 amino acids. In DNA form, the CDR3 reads TGTGCCAGCAGTTTAGAGGCGGGCAGGGGGTACGAGCAGTACTTC. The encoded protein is CASSLEAGRGYEQYF.

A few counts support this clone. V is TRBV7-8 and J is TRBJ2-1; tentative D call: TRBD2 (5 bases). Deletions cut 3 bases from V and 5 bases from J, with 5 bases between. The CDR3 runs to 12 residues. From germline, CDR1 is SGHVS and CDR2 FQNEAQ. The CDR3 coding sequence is TGTGCCAGCAGCTTCGGGGACAATGAGCAGTTCTTC. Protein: CASSFGDNEQFF. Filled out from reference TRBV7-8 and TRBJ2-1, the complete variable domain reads GAGVSQSPRYKVAKRGQDVALRCDPISGHVSLFWYQQALGQGPEFLTYFQNEAQLDKSGLPSDRFFAERPEGSVSTLKIQRTQQEDSAVYLCASSFGDNEQFFGPGTRLTVL.

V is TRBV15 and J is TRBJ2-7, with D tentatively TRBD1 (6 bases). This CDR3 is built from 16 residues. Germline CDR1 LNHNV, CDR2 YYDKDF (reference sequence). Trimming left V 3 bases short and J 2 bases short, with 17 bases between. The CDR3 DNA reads TGTGCCACCAGCAGGGGGGCCGACTTCGGGGCCTACGAGCAGTACTTC. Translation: CATSRGADFGAYEQYF.

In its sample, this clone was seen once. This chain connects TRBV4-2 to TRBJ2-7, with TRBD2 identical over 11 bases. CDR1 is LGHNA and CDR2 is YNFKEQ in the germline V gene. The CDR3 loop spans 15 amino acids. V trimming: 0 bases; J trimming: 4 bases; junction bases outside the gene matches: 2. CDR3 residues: CASSQETSGTYEQYF. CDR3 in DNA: TGTGCCAGCAGCCAAGAGACTAGCGGGACATACGAGCAGTACTTC.

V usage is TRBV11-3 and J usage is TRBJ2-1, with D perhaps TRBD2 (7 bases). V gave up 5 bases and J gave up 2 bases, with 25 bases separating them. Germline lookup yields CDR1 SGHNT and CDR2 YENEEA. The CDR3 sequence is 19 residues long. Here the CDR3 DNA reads TGTGCCAGCAGCCCCCCCCAAGGGGGGGGCCAAGGTACCTACAATGAGCAGTTCTTC. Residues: CASSPPQGGGQGTYNEQFF.

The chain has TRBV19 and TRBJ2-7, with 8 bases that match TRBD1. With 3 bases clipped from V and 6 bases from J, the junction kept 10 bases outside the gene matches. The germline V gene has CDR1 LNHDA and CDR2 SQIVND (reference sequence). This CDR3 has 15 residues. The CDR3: CASSIPGTGFPEQYF. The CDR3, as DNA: TGTGCCAGTAGTATCCCCGGGACAGGCTTTCCCGAGCAGTACTTC.

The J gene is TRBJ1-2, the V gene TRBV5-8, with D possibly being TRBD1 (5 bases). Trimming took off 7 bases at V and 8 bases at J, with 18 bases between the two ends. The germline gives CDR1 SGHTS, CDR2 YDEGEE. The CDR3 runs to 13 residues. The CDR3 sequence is CASRYRSSGGYTF. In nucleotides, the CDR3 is TGTGCCAGCCGTTACAGGTCGTCGGGCGGCTACACCTTC.

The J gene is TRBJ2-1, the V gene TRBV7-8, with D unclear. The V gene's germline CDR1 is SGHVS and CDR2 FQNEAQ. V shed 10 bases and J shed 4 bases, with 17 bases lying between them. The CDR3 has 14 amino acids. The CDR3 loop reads CATRGEESYNEQFF. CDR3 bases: TGTGCCACCAGAGGAGAAGAGTCGTACAATGAGCAGTTCTTC.

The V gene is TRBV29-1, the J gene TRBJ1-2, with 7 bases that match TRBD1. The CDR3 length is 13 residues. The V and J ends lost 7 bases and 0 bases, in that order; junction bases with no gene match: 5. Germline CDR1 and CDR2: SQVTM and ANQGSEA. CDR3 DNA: TGCAGCGCAGGGGACAGAGCTAACTATGGCTACACCTTC. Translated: CSAGDRANYGYTF.

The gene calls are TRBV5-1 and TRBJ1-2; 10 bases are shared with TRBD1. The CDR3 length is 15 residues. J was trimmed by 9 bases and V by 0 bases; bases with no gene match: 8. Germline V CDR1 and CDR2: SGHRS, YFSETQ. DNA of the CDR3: TGCGCCAGCAGCTTGGAGGGACAGGGGACGTCTAGCTACACCTTC. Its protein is CASSLEGQGTSSYTF.

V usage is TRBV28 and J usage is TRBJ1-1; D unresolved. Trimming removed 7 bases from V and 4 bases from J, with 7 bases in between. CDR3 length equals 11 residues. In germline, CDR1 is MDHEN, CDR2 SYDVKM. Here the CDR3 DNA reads TGTGCCAGCAACGAGGGCACTGAAGCTTTCTTT. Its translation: CASNEGTEAFF.

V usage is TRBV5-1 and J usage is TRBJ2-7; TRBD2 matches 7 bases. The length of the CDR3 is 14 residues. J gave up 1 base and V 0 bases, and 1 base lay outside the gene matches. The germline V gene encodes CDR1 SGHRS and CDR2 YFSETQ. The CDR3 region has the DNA TGCGCCAGCAGCTTGGTGGGGGGGTCCTACGAGCAGTACTTC. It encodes CASSLVGGSYEQYF.

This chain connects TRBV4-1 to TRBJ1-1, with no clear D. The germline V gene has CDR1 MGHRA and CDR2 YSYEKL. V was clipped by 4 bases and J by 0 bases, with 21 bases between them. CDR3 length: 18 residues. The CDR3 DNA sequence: TGCGCCAGCAGCCTTCGGGAGGAGGTGGGTAATATGAACACTGAAGCTTTCTTT. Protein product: CASSLREEVGNMNTEAFF.

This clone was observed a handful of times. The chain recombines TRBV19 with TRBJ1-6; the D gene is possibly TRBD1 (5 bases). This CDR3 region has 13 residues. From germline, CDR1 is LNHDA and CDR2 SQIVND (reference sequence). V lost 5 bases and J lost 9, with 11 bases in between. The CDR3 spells CASSEPGGSPLHF. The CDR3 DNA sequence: TGTGCCAGTAGTGAACCCGGGGGTTCACCCCTCCACTTT.

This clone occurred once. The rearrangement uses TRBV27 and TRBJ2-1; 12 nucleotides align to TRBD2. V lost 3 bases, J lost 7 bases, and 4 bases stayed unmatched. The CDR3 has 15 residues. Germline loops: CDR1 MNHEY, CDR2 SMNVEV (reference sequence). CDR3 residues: CASSFGTSGRNEQFF. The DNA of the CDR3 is TGTGCCAGCAGTTTCGGTACTAGCGGGAGGAATGAGCAGTTCTTC.

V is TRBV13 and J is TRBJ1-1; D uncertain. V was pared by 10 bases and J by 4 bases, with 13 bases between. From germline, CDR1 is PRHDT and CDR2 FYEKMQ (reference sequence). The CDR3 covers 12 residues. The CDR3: CATAGPGTEAFF. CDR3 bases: TGTGCCACGGCGGGTCCGGGCACTGAAGCTTTCTTT.

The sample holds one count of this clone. The CDR3 DNA follows: TGTCTTCCAGGAACCACAGATACGCAGTATTTT. Its translation: CLPGTTDTQYF. The rearrangement joins TRBV6-1 to TRBJ2-3; D is unclear. Germline V gene sequence: CDR1 MNHNS, CDR2 SASEGT. The CDR3 extends over 11 amino acids.

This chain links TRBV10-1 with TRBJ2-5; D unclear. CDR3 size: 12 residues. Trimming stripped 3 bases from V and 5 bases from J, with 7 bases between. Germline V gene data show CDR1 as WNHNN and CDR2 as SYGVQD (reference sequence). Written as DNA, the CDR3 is TGCGCCAGCAGTGACACGGTCGAGACCCAGTACTTC. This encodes CASSDTVETQYF.

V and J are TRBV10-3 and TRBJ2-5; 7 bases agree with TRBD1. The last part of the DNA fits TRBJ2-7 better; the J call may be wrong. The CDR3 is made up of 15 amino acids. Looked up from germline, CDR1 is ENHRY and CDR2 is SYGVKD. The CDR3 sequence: CAISAGTDKTYEQYF. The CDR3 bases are TGTGCCATCAGTGCCGGGACAGATAAAACCTACGAGCAGTACTTC.

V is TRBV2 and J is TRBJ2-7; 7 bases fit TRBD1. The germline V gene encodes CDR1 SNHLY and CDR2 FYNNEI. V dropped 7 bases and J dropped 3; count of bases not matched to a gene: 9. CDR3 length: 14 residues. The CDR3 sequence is CASTLPGQYYEQYF. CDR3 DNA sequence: TGTGCCAGCACCCTACCGGGACAGTACTACGAGCAGTACTTC.

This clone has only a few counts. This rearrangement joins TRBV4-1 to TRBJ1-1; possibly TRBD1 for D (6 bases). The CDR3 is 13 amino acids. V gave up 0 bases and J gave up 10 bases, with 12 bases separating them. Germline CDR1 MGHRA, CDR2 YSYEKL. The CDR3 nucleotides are TGCGCCAGCAGCCAAGATTCCCAGGGGAGAGCTTTCTTT. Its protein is CASSQDSQGRAFF.

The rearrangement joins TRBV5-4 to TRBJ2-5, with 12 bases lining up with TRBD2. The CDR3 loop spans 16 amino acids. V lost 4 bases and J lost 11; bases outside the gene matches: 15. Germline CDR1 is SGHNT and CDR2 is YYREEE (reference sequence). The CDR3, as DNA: TGTGCCAGCAGCCAAGCTCTAGCGGGAGGGCCGAGGGAGCAGTACTTC. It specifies CASSQALAGGPREQYF.

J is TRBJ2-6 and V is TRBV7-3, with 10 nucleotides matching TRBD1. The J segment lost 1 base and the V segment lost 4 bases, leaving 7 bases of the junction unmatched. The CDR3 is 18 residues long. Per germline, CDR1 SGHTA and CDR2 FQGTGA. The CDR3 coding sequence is TGTGCCAGCAGCTCCCGGGACAGGGGAAATTCTGGGGCCAACGTCCTGACTTTC. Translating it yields CASSSRDRGNSGANVLTF. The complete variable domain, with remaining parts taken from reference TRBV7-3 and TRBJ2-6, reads GAGVSQTPSNKVTEKGKYVELRCDPISGHTALYWYRQSLGQGPEFLIYFQGTGAADDSGLPNDRFFAVRPEGSVSTLKIQRTERGDSAVYLCASSSRDRGNSGANVLTFGAGSRLTVL.

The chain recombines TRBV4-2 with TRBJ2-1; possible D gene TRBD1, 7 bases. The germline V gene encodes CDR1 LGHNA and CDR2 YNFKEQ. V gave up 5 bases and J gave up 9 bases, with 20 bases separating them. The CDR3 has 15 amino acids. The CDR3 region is CASSLGGGDRIEQFF. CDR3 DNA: TGTGCCAGCAGCTTAGGGGGCGGGGATAGAATTGAGCAGTTCTTC.